This paragraph reports one T cell receptor (beta chain). Produced via immunoSEQ multiplex PCR; TCRdb's table is partial and in-frame only. The sample has 120,000 or so clones; around 90% are singletons. These data are taken from a study of blood T cell repertoires in COVID-19. Study context: COVID-19 samples from acute and convalescent phases originated in the United States, Italy and Spain.

The CDR3 spans 14 residues. Trimming pared 3 bases from V and 0 bases from J, leaving 4 bases between. Germline CDR1 is SGHRS and CDR2 is YFSETQ. This receptor was identified in a woman aged 50 to 65 with acute or convalescent COVID-19. This chain connects TRBV5-1 to TRBJ2-6; D ambiguous. The sequenced material came from peripheral blood. CDR3 region: CASSSNSGANVLTF. CDR3 nucleotides: TGCGCCAGCAGCTCCAACTCTGGGGCCAACGTCCTGACTTTC.